The 13 T cell receptor beta chains reported below all come from one sample, sequenced in a study of blood T cells in healthy people across ages. Together with a sample-barcoded 5' primer, a J-beta primer mix was included in a second PCR lasting roughly 6 to 12 cycles. TCRdb reprocessed the 5' RACE reads via MiXCR and lists one record per CDR3 protein. The sample lists roughly 1.5 million distinct CDR3 sequences, 35% to 45% occurring once. Sequencing used blood. These receptors originate from a woman under 30 in good health.

The chain has TRBV6-1 and TRBJ1-5; a weak D match, TRBD1 (6 bases). V was clipped by 2 bases and J by 8 bases, with 13 bases between them. The germline gives CDR1 MNHNS, CDR2 SASEGT. CDR3 length: 14 amino acids. The CDR3 here is CASSEWRGKEPQHF. The CDR3 DNA reads TGTGCCAGCAGTGAATGGAGGGGGAAGGAGCCCCAGCATTTT.

This clonotype occurred a few times. This chain's CDR3 is CASSEQLGGDEQFF. The CDR3 nucleotides read TGTGCCAGCAGTGAACAGTTGGGCGGGGATGAGCAGTTCTTC. The J gene is TRBJ2-1, the V gene TRBV6-1; possibly TRBD2 for D (6 bases). The CDR3 spans 14 residues. Looked up from germline, CDR1 is MNHNS and CDR2 is SASEGT. V was pared by 2 bases and J by 8 bases, with 13 bases between.

This clonotype came up a few times. The rearrangement uses TRBV3-1 and TRBJ2-1; 7 bases are a match to TRBD2. Germline assignment: CDR1 LGHDT and CDR2 YNNKEL (reference sequence). J gave up 3 bases and V 1 base, and 3 bases lay outside the gene matches. This CDR3 is built from 15 residues. The CDR3 reads CASSQVSGVYNEQFF. CDR3 bases: TGTGCCAGCAGCCAAGTCAGCGGGGTCTACAATGAGCAGTTCTTC.

V usage is TRBV2 and J usage is TRBJ2-5; TRBD2 matches at 10 bases. The CDR3 extends over 15 amino acids. Trimming at V came to 6 bases and at J to 11 bases, leaving 15 bases not matched to a gene. The germline CDR1 and CDR2 sequences are SNHLY and FYNNEI. CDR3 DNA: TGTGCCAGCAGCTGGCCTAGCGGGAGCCCAGGTGAGCAGTACTTC. Amino acid sequence: CASSWPSGSPGEQYF.

The rearrangement joins TRBV6-1 to TRBJ2-4, with D maybe TRBD1 (5 bases). Trimming shortened V by 4 bases and J by 5 bases, and 6 bases separated the two germline ends. The CDR3 totals 12 residues. The germline CDR1 and CDR2 sequences are MNHNS and SASEGT. This CDR3 is CASSVRENIQYF. DNA of the CDR3: TGTGCCAGCAGTGTCAGGGAAAACATTCAGTACTTC.

This chain links TRBV28 with TRBJ2-5; D unresolved. CDR1 is MDHEN, CDR2 SYDVKM, per germline. There are 15 residues in the CDR3. The V and J ends lost 7 bases and 6 bases respectively, with 21 bases between them. In nucleotides, the CDR3 is TGTGCCAGCACCCTGTCCCGCACCCTTCAGCAGACCCAGTACTTC. Protein product: CASTLSRTLQQTQYF.

This rearrangement joins TRBV5-1 to TRBJ2-7; D might be TRBD2 (5 bases). The V and J ends lost 4 bases and 2 bases respectively, with 13 bases between them. In germline, CDR1 is SGHRS, CDR2 YFSETQ. This CDR3 spans 14 amino acids. The CDR3 spells CASSLKLGPYEQYF. CDR3 nucleotides: TGCGCCAGCAGCCTCAAACTAGGGCCCTACGAGCAGTACTTC.

This clonotype was seen at least ten times. V and J are TRBV27 and TRBJ2-7, with TRBD1 as a possible D gene (6 bases). V dropped 3 bases and J dropped 3 bases, with 12 bases sitting between them. CDR1 MNHEY and CDR2 SMNVEV come from the germline V gene (reference sequence). The CDR3 spans 14 residues. The CDR3 nucleotides read TGTGCCAGCAGTTTGGGGGCAGGGATCTACGAGCAGTACTTC. It translates to CASSLGAGIYEQYF.

The gene calls are TRBV28 and TRBJ2-3; D gene unclear. The CDR3 is 16 residues long. Germline loops: CDR1 MDHEN, CDR2 SYDVKM. V was pared by 6 bases and J by 3 bases, with 19 bases between. The CDR3 DNA follows: TGTGCCAGCAGCCACCCACCCCAGACAAGGACAGATACGCAGTATTTT. Encoded protein: CASSHPPQTRTDTQYF.

This rearrangement joins TRBV9 to TRBJ2-1, with D unresolved. The germline V and J ends were trimmed by 2 bases and 13 bases, with 19 bases remaining between them. Germline V CDR1 and CDR2: SGDLS, YYNGEE. The CDR3 extends over 14 amino acids. In DNA form, the CDR3 reads TGTGCCAGCAGCGTCGGACCGCCATCGGAGACCCAGTTCTTC. Its translation: CASSVGPPSETQFF. The full variable domain, completed using reference TRBV9 and TRBJ2-1, is DSGVTQTPKHLITATGQRVTLRCSPRSGDLSVYWYQQSLDQGLQFLIQYYNGEERAKGNILERFSAQQFPDLHSELNLSSLELGDSALYFCASSVGPPSETQFFGPGTRLTVL.

This clonotype was counted only a few times. The rearrangement links TRBV4-3 to TRBJ2-7; D remains unclear. The ends were cut back, 0 bases at V and 2 bases at J, with 11 bases in the middle. From germline, CDR1 is LGHNA and CDR2 YSLEER. This CDR3 is built from 15 residues. Here the CDR3 reads CASSQDSNSAYEQYF. The CDR3 region has the DNA TGCGCCAGCAGCCAAGATAGTAACTCCGCCTACGAGCAGTACTTC.

V usage is TRBV20-1 and J usage is TRBJ1-1, with 7 bases fitting TRBD1. This CDR3 contains 13 residues. Germline V gene sequence: CDR1 DFQATT, CDR2 SNEGSKA (reference sequence). Losses at the gene ends were 2 bases for V and 5 bases for J; bases not matched to a gene: 5. CDR3 in DNA: TGCAGTGCTAGAAAACAGGGGACGACTGAAGCTTTCTTT. Protein: CSARKQGTTEAFF.

The V and J genes are TRBV15 and TRBJ2-1, with D unresolved. This CDR3 has 15 amino acids. The ends were cut back, 0 bases at V and 4 bases at J, with 10 bases in the middle. Germline-derived CDR1 and CDR2 are LNHNV and YYDKDF (reference sequence). The CDR3 nucleotides read TGTGCCACCAGCAGAGACGCGGTGAGATACAATGAGCAGTTCTTC. Translating gives CATSRDAVRYNEQFF.